This passage covers 20 T cell receptor beta chains from one sample sequenced in a study of blood T cell repertoires in COVID-19. The repertoire was sequenced with immunoSEQ multiplex PCR; TCRdb's copy has only in-frame clones and lacks some. The repertoire holds 140,000 or so clones, with about four fifths as singletons. The sequencing input was peripheral blood. All receptors derive from a man aged 70 or older who had recovered from COVID-19.

The rearrangement joins TRBV11-3 to TRBJ2-1, with TRBD1 identical over 7 bases. The CDR3 totals 16 residues. Germline V lookup: CDR1 SGHNT, CDR2 YENEEA. With V trimmed by 5 bases and J by 5 bases, 12 bases remained unmatched. The CDR3, as DNA: TGTGCCAGCAGCCCGAGGGGGCAGGGCGTGGACAATGAGCAGTTCTTC. It specifies CASSPRGQGVDNEQFF.

The genes are TRBV12-3 or TRBV12-4 and TRBJ2-5; D uncertain. CDR3 size: 12 residues. The germline V and J ends were trimmed by 5 bases and 3 bases, with 7 bases remaining between them. The CDR3 sequence: CASSDWKETQYF. In DNA form, the CDR3 reads TGTGCCAGCAGTGACTGGAAAGAGACCCAGTACTTC.

CDR3 nucleotides: TGTGCCAGTACCTACCCTGGGGGGGCGCGTGGCTACACCTTC. It encodes CASTYPGGARGYTF. The V gene is TRBV19, the J gene TRBJ1-2, with D possibly being TRBD1 (6 bases). CDR3 length: 14 residues. Trimming removed 7 bases at V and 7 bases at J, with 19 bases between. Germline V gene data show CDR1 as LNHDA and CDR2 as SQIVND (reference sequence).

J is TRBJ2-7 and V is TRBV9; a possible D gene is TRBD2 (6 bases). The CDR3 covers 14 residues. Trimming pared 3 bases from V and 2 bases from J, leaving 12 bases between. CDR1 is SGDLS, CDR2 YYNGEE, per germline. The CDR3 loop is CASSEGPGAYEQYF. The CDR3 DNA follows: TGTGCCAGCAGCGAAGGGCCGGGGGCCTACGAGCAGTACTTC.

This chain connects TRBV5-5 to TRBJ2-3; D possibly corresponds to TRBD1 (5 bases). Trimming stripped 0 bases from V and 0 bases from J, with 11 bases between. The CDR3 length is 16 residues. CDR1 SGHKS and CDR2 YYEKEE come from the germline V gene (reference sequence). CDR3 sequence reads: CASSLAVAGSTDTQYF. Written as DNA, the CDR3 is TGTGCCAGCAGCTTGGCAGTTGCAGGGAGCACAGATACGCAGTATTTT. Using reference TRBV5-5 and TRBJ2-3 for the parts outside the CDR3, the full variable domain is DAGVTQSPTHLIKTRGQQVTLRCSPISGHKSVSWYQQVLGQGPQFIFQYYEKEERGRGNFPDRFSARQFPNYSSELNVNALLLGDSALYLCASSLAVAGSTDTQYFGPGTRLTVL.

The genes are TRBV14 and TRBJ1-5; D remains ambiguous. V was shortened by 1 base and J by 0 bases, with 10 bases between the two germline ends. Germline assignment: CDR1 SGHDN and CDR2 FVKESK. This CDR3 is built from 16 residues. CDR3 loop: CASSQVEGDSNQPQHF. The CDR3, as DNA: TGTGCCAGCAGCCAAGTCGAGGGAGATAGCAATCAGCCCCAGCATTTT.

V is TRBV10-3 and J is TRBJ2-1; 13 nucleotides align to TRBD2. After removal of 6 bases from V and 5 bases from J, the junction contained 7 bases not matched to a gene. The CDR3 is 16 amino acids. CDR1 and CDR2 from the germline V gene are ENHRY and SYGVKD. This chain's CDR3 is CAIRGGLAGSHNEQFF. The CDR3 bases are TGTGCCATCAGGGGGGGACTAGCGGGAAGTCACAATGAGCAGTTCTTC.

This chain uses TRBV5-8 with TRBJ2-7; weak D call: TRBD2 (6 bases). Trimming removed 6 bases from V and 0 bases from J, with 10 bases in between. Germline CDR1 and CDR2: SGHTS and YDEGEE. This CDR3 is 13 amino acids long. CDR3 DNA sequence: TGTGCCAGCACTTTAGCGGACTCCTACGAGCAGTACTTC. Encoded protein: CASTLADSYEQYF.

The chain is built from TRBV6-5 and TRBJ1-1, with 8 bases aligning to TRBD1. CDR3 length: 13 residues. J was trimmed by 10 bases and V by 4 bases; bases with no gene match: 8. Germline-derived CDR1 and CDR2 are MNHEY and SVGAGI. CDR3 sequence (DNA): TGTGCCAGCAGTTCCAAACAGGGGGATGGAGCTTTCTTT. This codes for CASSSKQGDGAFF.

This chain links TRBV6-5 with TRBJ1-2, with D perhaps matching TRBD1 (5 bases). CDR1 MNHEY and CDR2 SVGAGI come from the germline V gene. V lost 2 bases and J lost 7, with 11 bases in between. This CDR3 contains 13 residues. The CDR3 loop is CASSYLRGGGYTF. CDR3 coding DNA: TGTGCCAGCAGTTACCTTCGGGGGGGTGGCTACACCTTC.

This sequence joins TRBV6-1 and TRBJ1-1, with D uncertain. V shed 2 bases and J shed 4 bases, with 11 bases lying between them. The CDR3 consists of 14 residues. Germline CDR1 is MNHNS and CDR2 is SASEGT. The CDR3 nucleotides are TGTGCCAGCAGTGAAAGGGAGGGAGGCACTGAAGCTTTCTTT. This encodes CASSEREGGTEAFF.

The chain carries TRBV5-8 and TRBJ2-3; 7 bases map to TRBD1. This CDR3 is built from 16 residues. Germline assignment: CDR1 SGHTS and CDR2 YDEGEE. The ends lost 4 bases at V and 4 bases at J; junction bases unmatched: 12. The CDR3 coding sequence is TGTGCCAGCAGCCCGGGGACAGCCAGCAGTCCAGATACGCAGTATTTT. Translation gives CASSPGTASSPDTQYF.

The rearrangement uses TRBV6-2 or TRBV6-3 and TRBJ1-5, with 10 bases fitting TRBD1. The V and J ends lost 2 bases and 6 bases, in that order; junction bases with no gene match: 4. CDR3 length equals 15 residues. The V gene's germline CDR1 is MNHEY and CDR2 SVGEGT. The CDR3 coding sequence is TGTGCCAGCAGTTACATGGGACAGGGGTTTCAGCCCCAGCATTTT. Translating gives CASSYMGQGFQPQHF.

The chain uses TRBV27 and TRBJ1-4, with D perhaps TRBD1 (5 bases). Germline assignment: CDR1 MNHEY and CDR2 SMNVEV (reference sequence). With 3 bases removed from V and 1 base from J, the gap between germline ends came to 12 bases. The CDR3 totals 16 residues. CDR3 loop: CASSFANRQTNEKLFF. As DNA, the CDR3 is TGTGCCAGCAGTTTTGCCAACAGGCAAACTAATGAAAAACTGTTTTTT.

V gene TRBV12-3 or TRBV12-4 combines with J gene TRBJ2-4, with no clear D. This CDR3 contains 13 residues. The V end was cut by 3 bases, the J end by 5 bases, with 8 bases between. The CDR3 bases are TGTGCCAGCAGTTTTGATTTAGAAAACATTCAGTACTTC. This encodes CASSFDLENIQYF.

The V gene is TRBV3-1 (or the pseudogene TRBV3-2), the J gene TRBJ1-5; tentative D call: TRBD1 (5 bases). This CDR3 has 15 amino acids. Germline V gives CDR1 LGHDT, CDR2 YNNKEL (reference sequence). Trimming stripped 2 bases from V and 7 bases from J, with 15 bases between. CDR3 region: CASSQTGQGNQPQHF. The CDR3 region has the DNA TGTGCCAGCAGCCAAACGGGTCAGGGTAACCAGCCCCAGCATTTT.

This chain uses TRBV27 with TRBJ2-3; TRBD2 matches 7 bases. Germline CDR1 reads MNHEY; CDR2 reads SMNVEV (reference sequence). This CDR3 has 13 amino acids. V shed 3 bases and J 6 bases; nucleotides not matched to a gene: 3. CDR3 in DNA: TGTGCCAGCAGTTTCGGGAGGTCCGATACGCAGTATTTT. It yields the protein CASSFGRSDTQYF.

The chain combines TRBV10-1 with TRBJ2-1, with 14 nucleotides matching TRBD2. This CDR3 is built from 16 residues. Germline V gene lookup returns CDR1 WNHNN and CDR2 SYGVQD (reference sequence). The V and J ends lost 1 base and 9 bases, in that order; junction bases with no gene match: 5. The CDR3 nucleotides read TGCGCCAGCAGTGAGTTTGGACTAGCGGGAGGTGGTGAGCAGTTCTTC. Translating it yields CASSEFGLAGGGEQFF.

V and J are TRBV6-1 and TRBJ2-7; TRBD2 might be the D (6 bases). Trimming left V 1 base short and J 7 bases short, with 17 bases between. The CDR3 covers 15 residues. Germline assignment: CDR1 MNHNS and CDR2 SASEGT. CDR3: CASSEEGAGRGEQYF. CDR3 DNA sequence: TGTGCCAGCAGTGAAGAAGGTGCCGGGAGAGGGGAGCAGTACTTC.

V usage is TRBV10-1 and J usage is TRBJ2-7; 7 bases line up with TRBD1. This CDR3 region has 12 residues. Germline-derived CDR1 and CDR2 are WNHNN and SYGVQD (reference sequence). After removal of 11 bases from V and 5 bases from J, the junction contained 9 bases not matched to a gene. The chain's CDR3 is CAGPGQPNEQYF. In DNA form, the CDR3 reads TGCGCCGGACCGGGACAGCCCAACGAGCAGTACTTC.